This T cell receptor (beta chain) was recorded in a study of regulatory T cells in long-lasting Graves disease (dated by TCRdb to the early 2020s). About the investigation overall: To count as having persistent Graves' disease, a patient had to have received antithyroid drug treatment for over 5 years with TSH receptor autoantibodies remaining persistently positive. Antithyroid drugs had been taken for 10 to 13 years on average by persistent Graves' disease patients in the clinical cohort. The study was registered as a clinical trial and conducted in China. TCR sequencing covered some 13 persistent and approximately 20 newly diagnosed Graves' disease patients, 33 samples in total. Peripheral blood TCR sequencing and RNA sequencing compared persistent Graves' disease patients with newly diagnosed Graves' disease patients.

The receptor library was made with multiplex PCR. The listed sequencing device is Illumina HiSeq 4000. TCR beta libraries were built with iRepertoire HTBI primers and Arm-PCR amplification of CDR3 regions. Before sequencing, the PCR products went through gel purification. On the authors' methods: A total of 62 TRBV and about 13 TRBJ segments were identified across samples and were used for gene usage analysis of CDR3 amino acid clonotypes. COPE and FqMerger were used to merge filtered high-quality paired reads into contigs. BLAST was used to align contigs to the IMGT TRBV, TRBD and TRBJ reference genes, and CDR3 was defined following IMGT. Clonotypes above 0.1% frequency were classified as highly expanded clones. Repertoire diversity was measured by Shannon entropy, and V-J evenness by the Gini coefficient. Public clonotypes were defined as clonotypes shared by more than one individual. The raw public data were reprocessed by TCRdb itself: fastp quality trimming at Q25, MiXCR clonotype calling, in-frame beta chains only. Each entry merges the rows of one CDR3 protein and shows their most common DNA and genes. TCRdb's processing, not the study's, gives the V and J calls here. Counted in this sample were a few hundred thousand distinct CDR3 sequences; around a quarter of them appeared once. The ten largest clones take up roughly 30% of the sample.

Turning to this clonotype: This receptor's antigen is unknown. There are no base qualities to consult, and no much larger clone falls within one base.

The research as a whole found: Patients with persistent disease shared more public clonotypes (about 3,000) than newly diagnosed patients did (around 1,000). The small sample size was acknowledged by the authors as a limitation that may reduce accuracy. Sequencing and analysis were restricted to the TCR beta chain. The study examined only peripheral blood because the primary lesion, thyroid tissue, could not be accessed. Lower TCR Shannon entropy and fewer highly expanded clones were observed in persistent Graves' disease patients than in newly diagnosed patients, which suggested clonal expansion. TRBV28, TRBJ1-2 and TRBJ2-5 were preferentially used in persistent disease, while TRBV20-1 and TRBJ2-1 were favored in newly diagnosed disease.

Reading the label with the study, this specimen's time point is: persistent/refractory GD, antithyroid drugs over 5 years with positive TRAb. RNA was extracted from PBMCs in TRIzol for both TCR sequencing and RNA sequencing. The diagnosis of Graves' disease was made according to American Thyroid Association guidelines. Recruitment of patients was carried out at an endocrinology department in Xi'an, China. From each patient, 8 to 10 milliliters of peripheral blood was collected into an EDTA anticoagulant tube. PBMCs were isolated by Ficoll Paque Plus density gradient separation without further T cell sorting. An Agilent 2100 Bioanalyzer and agarose gel were used to assess RNA quality, and a NanoDrop 2000 was used to measure RNA concentration. V gives up 0 bases and J gives up 3 bases, and the segment between their germline ends measures 12 bases. From the cysteine through the phenylalanine, the CDR3 covers 14 amino acids. The kept DNA is CDR3 alone, 42 bases in frame from the first base. CDR1 DFQATT and CDR2 SNEGSKA were looked up in the germline V gene (reference sequence).

The sequence joins TRBV20-1 to TRBJ2-7, with no reliable assignment of the D segment. This clonotype was obtained from a female donor with Graves disease. This material consisted of peripheral blood mononuclear cells (PBMCs), taken when the disease was refractory, from a patient treated with antithyroid drugs. In nucleotides, the sequence is TGCAGTGCTAGAGACGTCGAAGGGAACTACGAGCAGTACTTC. Its coded protein is CSARDVEGNYEQYF.